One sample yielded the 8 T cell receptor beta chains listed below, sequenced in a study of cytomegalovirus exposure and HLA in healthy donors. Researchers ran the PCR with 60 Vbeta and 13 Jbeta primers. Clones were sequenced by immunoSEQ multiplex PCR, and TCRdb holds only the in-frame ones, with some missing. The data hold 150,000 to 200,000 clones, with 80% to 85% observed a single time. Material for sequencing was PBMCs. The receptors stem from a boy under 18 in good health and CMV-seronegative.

The CDR3 coding sequence is TGTGCCAGCAGCCAGAGTGGAAACACCATATATTTT. Protein sequence: CASSQSGNTIYF. V and J are TRBV4-2 and TRBJ1-3; D is unresolved. The CDR3 is 12 residues long. Trimming cost V 3 bases and J 3 bases, with 3 bases left between them. CDR1 and CDR2 from the germline V gene are LGHNA and YNFKEQ.

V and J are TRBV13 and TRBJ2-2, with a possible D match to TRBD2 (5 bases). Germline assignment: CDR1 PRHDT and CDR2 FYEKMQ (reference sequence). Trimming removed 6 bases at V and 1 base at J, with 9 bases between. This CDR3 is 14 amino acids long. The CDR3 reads CASRRSGNTGELFF. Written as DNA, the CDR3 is TGTGCCAGCAGGAGGAGCGGGAACACCGGGGAGCTGTTTTTT. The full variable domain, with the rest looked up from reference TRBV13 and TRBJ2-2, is AAGVIQSPRHLIKEKRETATLKCYPIPRHDTVYWYQQGPGQDPQFLISFYEKMQSDKGSIPDRFSAQQFSDYHSELNMSSLELGDSALYFCASRRSGNTGELFFGEGSRLTVL.

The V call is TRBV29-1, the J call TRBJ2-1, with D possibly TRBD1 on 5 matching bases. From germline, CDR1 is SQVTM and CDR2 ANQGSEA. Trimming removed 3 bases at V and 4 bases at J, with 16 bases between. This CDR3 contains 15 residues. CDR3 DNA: TGCAGCGTTGAGGGGCGTGTAGGGGCATACAATGAGCAGTTCTTC. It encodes CSVEGRVGAYNEQFF.

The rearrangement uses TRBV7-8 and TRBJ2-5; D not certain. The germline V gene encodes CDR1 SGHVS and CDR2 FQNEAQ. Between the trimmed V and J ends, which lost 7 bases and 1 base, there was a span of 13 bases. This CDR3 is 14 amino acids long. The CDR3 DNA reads TGTGCCAGCACCTCCGTATGGCCCCAAGAGACCCAGTACTTC. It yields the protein CASTSVWPQETQYF.

CDR3 amino acids: CASGFRQYEQYF. The CDR3 DNA reads as TGTGCTAGTGGTTTCCGACAGTACGAGCAGTACTTC. The J gene is TRBJ2-7, the V gene TRBV12-5, with D tentatively TRBD1 (5 bases). Trimming removed 3 bases at V and 4 bases at J, with 7 bases between. This CDR3 has 12 residues. The V gene's germline CDR1 is LGHNT and CDR2 FRNRAP.

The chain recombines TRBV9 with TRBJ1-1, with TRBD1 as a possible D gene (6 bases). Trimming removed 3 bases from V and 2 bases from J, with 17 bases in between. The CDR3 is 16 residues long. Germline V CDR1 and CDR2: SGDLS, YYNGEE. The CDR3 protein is CASSEDMGAPNTEAFF. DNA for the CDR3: TGTGCCAGCAGCGAGGACATGGGGGCCCCAAACACTGAAGCTTTCTTT.

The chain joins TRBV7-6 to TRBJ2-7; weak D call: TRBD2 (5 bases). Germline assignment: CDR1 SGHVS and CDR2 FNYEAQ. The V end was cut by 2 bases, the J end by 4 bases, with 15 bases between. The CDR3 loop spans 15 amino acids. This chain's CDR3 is CASSLNPGLLYEQYF. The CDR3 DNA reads TGTGCCAGCAGCTTAAACCCCGGACTGTTGTACGAGCAGTACTTC.

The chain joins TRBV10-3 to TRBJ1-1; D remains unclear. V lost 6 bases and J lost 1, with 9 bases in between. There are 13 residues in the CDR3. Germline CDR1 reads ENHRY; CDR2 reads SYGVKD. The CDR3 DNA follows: TGTGCCATCAGCCCAACGGGGAACACTGAAGCTTTCTTT. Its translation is CAISPTGNTEAFF.